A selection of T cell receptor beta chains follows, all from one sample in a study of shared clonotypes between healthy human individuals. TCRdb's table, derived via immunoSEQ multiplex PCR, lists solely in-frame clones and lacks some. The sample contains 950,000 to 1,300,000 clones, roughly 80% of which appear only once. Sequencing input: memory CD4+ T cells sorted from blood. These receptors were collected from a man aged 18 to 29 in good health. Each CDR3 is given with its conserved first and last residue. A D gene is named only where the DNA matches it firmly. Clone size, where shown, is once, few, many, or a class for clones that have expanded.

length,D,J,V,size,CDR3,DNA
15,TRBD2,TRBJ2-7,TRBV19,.,CASSTRTSGHYEQYF,TGTGCCAGTAGTACCCGGACTAGCGGGCATTACGAGCAGTACTTC
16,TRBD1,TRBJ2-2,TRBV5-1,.,CASSLDLQGASGELFF,TGCGCCAGCAGCTTGGACCTACAGGGGGCTAGCGGGGAGCTGTTTTTT
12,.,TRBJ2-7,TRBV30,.,CAWMQGADEQYF,TGTGCCTGGATGCAGGGTGCGGACGAGCAGTACTTC
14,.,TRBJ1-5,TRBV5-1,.,CASRDTYLSQPQHF,TGCGCCAGCAGAGATACCTATCTGAGTCAGCCCCAGCATTTT
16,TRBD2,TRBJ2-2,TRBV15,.,CATSRGDYGKTGELFF,TGTGCCACCAGCAGAGGGGACTATGGGAAGACCGGGGAGCTGTTTTTT
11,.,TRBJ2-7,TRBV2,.,CASRRSYEQYF,TGTGCCAGCAGGCGGAGTTACGAGCAGTACTTC
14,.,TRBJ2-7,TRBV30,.,CAWSVRGVTYEQYF,TGTGCCTGGAGTGTACGTGGAGTAACGTACGAGCAGTACTTC
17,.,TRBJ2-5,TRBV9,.,CASSPGQGPPIKETQYF,TGTGCCAGCAGCCCCGGTCAGGGTCCCCCAATTAAAGAGACCCAGTACTTC
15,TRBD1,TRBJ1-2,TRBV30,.,CAWKGDRAANYGYTF,TGTGCCTGGAAGGGGGACAGGGCGGCTAACTATGGCTACACCTTC
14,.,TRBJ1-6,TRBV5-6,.,CASSLGAPNSPLHF,TGTGCCAGCAGCTTGGGGGCCCCTAATTCACCCCTCCACTTT
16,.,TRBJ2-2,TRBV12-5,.,CASGPLTSDYTGELFF,TGTGCTAGTGGCCCCCTGACTAGTGATTACACCGGGGAGCTGTTTTTT
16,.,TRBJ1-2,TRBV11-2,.,CASSLSGGVAVGGYTF,TGTGCCAGCAGCTTATCTGGGGGTGTGGCGGTGGGTGGATACACCTTC
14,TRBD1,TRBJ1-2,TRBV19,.,CASSPTGRKGGYTF,TGTGCCAGTAGCCCGACAGGGAGAAAGGGGGGCTACACCTTC
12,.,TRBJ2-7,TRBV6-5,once,CASSYMGGEQYF,TGTGCCAGCAGTTACATGGGGGGCGAGCAGTACTTC
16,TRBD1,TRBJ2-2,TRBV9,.,CASSEGQGRDTGELFF,TGTGCCAGCAGCGAGGGACAGGGGCGCGACACCGGGGAGCTGTTTTTT
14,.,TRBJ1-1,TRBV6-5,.,CASSSMEQNTEAFF,TGTGCCAGCAGTTCTATGGAACAGAACACTGAAGCTTTCTTT
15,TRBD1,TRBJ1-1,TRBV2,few,CASRRQGGMNTEAFF,TGTGCCAGCAGGCGACAGGGGGGAATGAACACTGAAGCTTTCTTT
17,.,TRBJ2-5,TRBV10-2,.,CASRAGPMELKKETQYF,TGCGCCAGCAGAGCCGGGCCTATGGAGCTGAAAAAAGAGACCCAGTACTTC
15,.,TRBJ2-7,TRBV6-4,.,CASSSLRGGSYEQYF,TGTGCCAGCAGTTCGCTAAGAGGGGGTTCCTACGAGCAGTACTTC
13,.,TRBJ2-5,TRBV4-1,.,CASSQVVLETQYF,TGCGCCAGCAGCCAAGTCGTTCTGGAGACCCAGTACTTC
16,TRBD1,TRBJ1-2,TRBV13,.,CASSLPLGQGEHGYTF,TGTGCCAGCAGCTTACCTCTGGGACAGGGAGAGCATGGCTACACCTTC
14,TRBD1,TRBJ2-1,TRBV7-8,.,CASRRDSGPSEQFF,TGTGCCAGCCGACGGGACAGCGGACCCTCTGAGCAGTTCTTC
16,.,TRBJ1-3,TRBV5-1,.,CASSLGKPLSGNTIYF,TGCGCCAGCAGCTTGGGGAAGCCCCTCTCTGGAAACACCATATATTTT
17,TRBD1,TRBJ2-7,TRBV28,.,CASSPMSWTGAYYEQYF,TGTGCCAGCAGTCCAATGTCATGGACAGGGGCGTACTACGAGCAGTACTTC
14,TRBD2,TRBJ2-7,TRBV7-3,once,CASSTSGGAYEQYF,TGTGCCAGCAGCACCTCGGGGGGAGCGTACGAGCAGTACTTC
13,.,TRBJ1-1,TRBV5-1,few,CASSSQGYTEAFF,TGCGCCAGCAGCTCGCAGGGATACACTGAAGCTTTCTTT
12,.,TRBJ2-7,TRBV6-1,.,CASSEVAWEQYF,TGTGCCAGCAGTGAAGTAGCGTGGGAGCAGTACTTC
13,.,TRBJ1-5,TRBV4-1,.,CASSQESRQPQHF,TGCGCCAGCAGCCAAGAATCACGGCAGCCCCAGCATTTT
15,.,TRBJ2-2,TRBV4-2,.,CASSQASANTGELFF,TGTGCCAGCAGCCAAGCTAGCGCGAACACCGGGGAGCTGTTTTTT
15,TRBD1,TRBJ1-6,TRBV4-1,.,CASSQGDRADSPLHF,TGCGCCAGCAGCCAAGGGGACAGGGCCGATTCACCCCTCCACTTT
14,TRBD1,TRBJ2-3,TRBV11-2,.,CASSITGDTDTQYF,TGTGCCAGCAGCATAACAGGGGACACAGATACGCAGTATTTT
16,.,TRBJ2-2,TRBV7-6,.,CASSLARGRNTGELFF,TGTGCCAGCAGCTTAGCGCGAGGGCGGAACACCGGGGAGCTGTTTTTT
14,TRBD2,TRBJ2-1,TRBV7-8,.,CASSLGGRFDEQFF,TGTGCCAGCAGCTTAGGCGGGAGGTTCGATGAGCAGTTCTTC
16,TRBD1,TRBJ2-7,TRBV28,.,CASSLWGTGRHVEQYF,TGTGCCAGCAGTTTATGGGGGACAGGGCGGCATGTCGAGCAGTACTTC
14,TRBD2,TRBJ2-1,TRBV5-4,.,CASSPRTSGNEQFF,TGTGCCAGCAGCCCCCGGACTAGCGGCAATGAGCAGTTCTTC